These 18 T cell receptor beta chains were sequenced from one sample in a study of shared clonotypes between healthy human individuals. Produced via immunoSEQ multiplex PCR; TCRdb's table is partial and in-frame only. Here the sample spans 2,500,000 or so clones, approximately 93% being singletons. The sequenced material came from naive CD4+ T cells from PBMCs. The subset is: CD45RA+ positively selected. These receptors were taken from a man between 18 and 29 years old in good health. Some clones in this sample may be carry-over from other donors' samples.

This clone was observed once. The chain is built from TRBV28 and TRBJ2-2; D is perhaps TRBD1 or TRBD2 (5 bases each). The germline V gene has CDR1 MDHEN and CDR2 SYDVKM. The CDR3 extends over 15 amino acids. Trimming left V 5 bases short and J 3 bases short, with 13 bases between. The CDR3 reads CASSHRDGYTGELFF. The DNA for the CDR3 is TGTGCCAGCAGTCACCGGGACGGTTACACCGGGGAGCTGTTTTTT.

V gene TRBV5-1 combines with J gene TRBJ2-5; D is undetermined. V lost 0 bases and J lost 1, with 16 bases in between. The CDR3 has 17 residues. The V gene's germline CDR1 is SGHRS and CDR2 YFSETQ. CDR3 residues: CASSLGSSVWVQETQYF. The CDR3 DNA reads TGCGCCAGCAGCTTGGGGTCTTCTGTCTGGGTCCAAGAGACCCAGTACTTC.

The gene calls are TRBV4-2 and TRBJ1-2; possible D gene TRBD1, 6 bases. CDR1 is LGHNA and CDR2 is YNFKEQ in the germline V gene. V shed 2 bases and J shed 3 bases, with 19 bases lying between them. CDR3 length: 17 residues. As DNA, the CDR3 is TGTGCCAGCAGCCAACATGCGAGGACAGAGGGTGACTATGGCTACACCTTC. This translates into CASSQHARTEGDYGYTF.

A remark on this clone: The same CDR3 can be traced to other DNA sequences in this sample. The chain combines TRBV30 with TRBJ1-1, with D tentatively TRBD1 (6 bases). Deletions cut 0 bases from V and 5 bases from J, with 10 bases between. CDR1 and CDR2 from the germline V gene are GTSNPN and SVGIG (reference sequence). This CDR3 has 13 residues. CDR3: CAWSVGGGTEAFF. CDR3 sequence (DNA): TGTGCCTGGAGTGTAGGAGGGGGGACTGAAGCTTTCTTT.

The chain couples TRBV29-1 to TRBJ2-7; D is possibly TRBD1 (6 bases). Germline CDR1 reads SQVTM; CDR2 reads ANQGSEA. Trimming removed 4 bases at V and 0 bases at J, with 13 bases between. The CDR3 extends over 14 amino acids. CDR3 protein: CSVAGQSASYEQYF. CDR3 coding DNA: TGCAGCGTTGCTGGACAGTCCGCCTCCTACGAGCAGTACTTC.

On this clone itself: Other DNA sequences of this sample code for an identical CDR3. The chain joins TRBV7-2 to TRBJ2-3, with D perhaps TRBD2 (5 bases). Germline CDR1 reads SGHTA; CDR2 reads FQGNSA. Trimming shortened V by 1 base and J by 2 bases, and 10 bases separated the two germline ends. This CDR3 has 15 amino acids. In nucleotides, the CDR3 is TGTGCCAGCAGCTTAGTTGGCGGGCACACAGATACGCAGTATTTT. Residues: CASSLVGGHTDTQYF.

The chain joins TRBV30 to TRBJ2-3; D gene uncertain. The CDR3 contains 13 residues. Trimming removed 1 base at V and 0 bases at J, with 5 bases between. Germline V CDR1 and CDR2: GTSNPN, SVGIG (reference sequence). This CDR3 reads CAWSAVSTDTQYF. The CDR3 DNA reads as TGTGCCTGGAGTGCGGTTAGCACAGATACGCAGTATTTT.

The V and J genes are TRBV7-3 and TRBJ2-2, with 7 bases fitting TRBD1. The germline CDR1 and CDR2 sequences are SGHTA and FQGTGA. V trimming: 4 bases; J trimming: 2 bases; junction bases outside the gene matches: 7. The CDR3 sequence is 16 residues long. CDR3: CASSSAGGLNTGELFF. The CDR3 nucleotides are TGTGCCAGCAGCTCCGCAGGGGGTCTAAACACCGGGGAGCTGTTTTTT. Full variable domain (rest looked up from reference TRBV7-3 and TRBJ2-2): GAGVSQTPSNKVTEKGKYVELRCDPISGHTALYWYRQSLGQGPEFLIYFQGTGAADDSGLPNDRFFAVRPEGSVSTLKIQRTERGDSAVYLCASSSAGGLNTGELFFGEGSRLTVL.

In regard to this clone: Other DNA sequences in this sample translate to the same CDR3. This chain links TRBV2 with TRBJ2-2, with a tentative D call TRBD2 (5 bases). Germline CDR1 and CDR2: SNHLY and FYNNEI. V lost 8 bases, J lost 5 bases, and 9 bases lay in between. The CDR3 contains 12 residues. The CDR3: CASSRETGELFF. The CDR3 bases are TGTGCCAGCTCTCGGGAAACCGGGGAGCTGTTTTTT.

The chain has TRBV7-3 and TRBJ1-1; D is ambiguous. The CDR3 totals 14 residues. V was cut by 2 bases and J by 1 base, with 8 bases left in between. The germline V gene encodes CDR1 SGHTA and CDR2 FQGTGA. CDR3 sequence (DNA): TGTGCCAGCAGCTTAGTGGCCCAGAACACTGAAGCTTTCTTT. Its protein is CASSLVAQNTEAFF.

J is TRBJ2-7 and V is TRBV9, with 8 bases fitting TRBD2. This CDR3 comprises 15 residues. Germline assignment: CDR1 SGDLS and CDR2 YYNGEE. Germline trimming cut 2 bases from V and 2 bases from J; bases unmatched to any gene: 6. The CDR3 is CASSVGPREAYEQYF. CDR3 nucleotides: TGTGCCAGCAGCGTCGGTCCGCGGGAGGCCTACGAGCAGTACTTC.

V and J are TRBV7-8 and TRBJ2-7, with 11 bases identical to TRBD1. This CDR3 has 16 amino acids. The germline V gene has CDR1 SGHVS and CDR2 FQNEAQ. Trimming removed 1 base from V and 4 bases from J; junction bases left unmatched: 6. The CDR3 reads CASSLGGTGGVYEQYF. CDR3 bases: TGTGCCAGCAGCTTAGGAGGGACAGGGGGGGTTTACGAGCAGTACTTC.

This chain connects TRBV7-9 to TRBJ2-5; 7 nucleotides agree with TRBD2. The CDR3 is 15 residues long. CDR1 SEHNR and CDR2 FQNEAQ come from the germline V gene (reference sequence). V shed 8 bases and J 4 bases; nucleotides not matched to a gene: 13. The CDR3 DNA reads TGTGCCAGCCTATCCTTACTTGGGGGGGTAGAGACCCAGTACTTC. It codes for CASLSLLGGVETQYF.

This clone was detected only once. The sample contains more than one DNA sequence encoding this CDR3. The V gene is TRBV5-1, the J gene TRBJ1-3; no definite D call. V lost 4 bases and J 0 bases, leaving 8 bases between the germline ends. Per the germline V gene, CDR1 is SGHRS and CDR2 is YFSETQ. The CDR3 contains 14 residues. In DNA form, the CDR3 reads TGCGCCAGCAGCCCTCAAGTCTCTGGAAACACCATATATTTT. The encoded protein is CASSPQVSGNTIYF.

The chain links TRBV6-6 to TRBJ2-1; D not resolved. V lost 5 bases to trimming and J lost 7 bases, with 12 bases between them. CDR3 size: 13 residues. The germline gives CDR1 MNHNY, CDR2 SVGAGI (reference sequence). CDR3 sequence: CASSRLAWNEQFF. CDR3 coding DNA: TGTGCCAGCAGTCGGTTAGCTTGGAATGAGCAGTTCTTC.

V is TRBV5-1 and J is TRBJ1-4; possibly TRBD1 for D (6 bases). V was clipped by 4 bases and J by 3 bases, with 10 bases between them. The CDR3 covers 14 residues. The germline gives CDR1 SGHRS, CDR2 YFSETQ. The CDR3 loop reads CASSTTGPNEKLFF. The CDR3 bases are TGCGCCAGCAGCACGACAGGACCTAATGAAAAACTGTTTTTT.

CDR3 loop: CASNTGRSGNTIYF. For the CDR3, the DNA is TGTGCCAGCAACACAGGCCGATCTGGAAACACCATATATTTT. This chain connects TRBV6-1 to TRBJ1-3; D may be TRBD1 (5 bases). Trimming stripped 7 bases from V and 1 base from J, with 11 bases between. This CDR3 has 14 residues. Germline values: CDR1 MNHNS, CDR2 SASEGT.

The chain employs TRBV7-2 and TRBJ2-1; D remains ambiguous. Between the trimmed V and J ends, which lost 3 bases and 4 bases, there was a span of 19 bases. This CDR3 spans 17 amino acids. The germline V gene has CDR1 SGHTA and CDR2 FQGNSA. CDR3 amino acids: CASSLVGSWGLYNEQFF. In nucleotides, the CDR3 is TGTGCCAGCAGCTTGGTCGGATCTTGGGGATTATACAATGAGCAGTTCTTC.